The clone carrying this T cell receptor (beta chain) was detected ten times or more. Antigen: not known. Germline CDR1 is MDHEN and CDR2 is SYDVKM. The CDR3 sequence is 15 residues long. With 4 bases removed from V and 4 bases from J, the gap between germline ends came to 14 bases. TCRdb reprocessed the 5' RACE reads via MiXCR and lists one record per CDR3 protein. The data hold approximately 71,000 distinct CDR3 sequences, with approximately 12% observed a single time. This sample stems from a study of early T cells in non-severe SARS-CoV-2 infection. Whole-study findings and limits: The VDJdb matching leaned toward anti-spike CD8 responses and overlooked private and CD4 specificities.

This sequence was found in an adult who was a healthcare worker with PCR-confirmed SARS-CoV-2 infection or an uninfected control (not recorded which). Input material: whole blood. This chain connects TRBV28 to TRBJ1-5; D perhaps matches TRBD1 (5 bases). The chain's CDR3 is CASSSPGKGNQPQHF. DNA for the CDR3: TGTGCCAGCAGTTCCCCCGGGAAGGGGAATCAGCCCCAGCATTTT.